Below, one TCR beta chain is given with its context. The sample belongs to a study of CD8 T cells in Susac syndrome. Random hexamers primed reverse transcription of about 0.5 to 1 ug RNA. Using its own MiXCR run on the immunoSEQ multiplex PCR reads, TCRdb lists one record per CDR3 protein. Of over 95,000 distinct CDR3 sequences in the sample, roughly 91% were seen once. The V gene's germline CDR1 is MNHEY and CDR2 SVGAGI. The V end lost 2 bases, the J end lost 0 bases, and 11 bases lay between the germline ends. The CDR3 spans 17 residues. The gene calls are TRBV6-5 and TRBJ2-6; D could derive from TRBD1 or TRBD2 (5 bases each). The sequencing input was CD4+ T cells from PBMCs. The sequence was obtained from a human donor in good health. This CDR3 is CASSYGRGSSGANVLTF. CDR3 coding DNA: TGTGCCAGCAGTTACGGACGGGGCTCCTCTGGGGCCAACGTCCTGACTTTC.